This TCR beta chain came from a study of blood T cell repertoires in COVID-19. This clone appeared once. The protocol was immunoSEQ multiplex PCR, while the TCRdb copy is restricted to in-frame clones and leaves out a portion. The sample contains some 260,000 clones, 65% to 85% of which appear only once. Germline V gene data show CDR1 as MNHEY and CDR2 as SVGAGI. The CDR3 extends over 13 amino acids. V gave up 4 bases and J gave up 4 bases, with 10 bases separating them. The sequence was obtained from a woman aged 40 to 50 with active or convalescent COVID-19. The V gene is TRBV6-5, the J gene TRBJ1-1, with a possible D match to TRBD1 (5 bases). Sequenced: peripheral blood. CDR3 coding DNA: TGTGCCAGCAGTTCCGGGGGAGGCACTGAAGCTTTCTTT. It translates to CASSSGGGTEAFF.